The next 28 T cell receptor beta chains were all read from a single sample in a study of blood T cell repertoires in COVID-19. The repertoire was sequenced with immunoSEQ multiplex PCR; TCRdb's copy has only in-frame clones and lacks some. The profile shows roughly 300,000 clones, 88% of them singletons. Sequencing was performed on peripheral blood. These receptors were collected from a man in his late teens or twenties with active or convalescent COVID-19.

The chain couples TRBV12-5 to TRBJ1-4; D may be TRBD1 (6 bases). Germline loops: CDR1 LGHNT, CDR2 FRNRAP. The CDR3 is 14 residues long. V shed 6 bases and J shed 7 bases, with 15 bases lying between them. The CDR3 bases are TGTGCTAGTGGCCGGACAGAGGTCGGTGAAAAACTGTTTTTT. Amino acid sequence: CASGRTEVGEKLFF.

The chain joins TRBV3-1 (or the pseudogene TRBV3-2) to TRBJ2-3, with no clear D. The V end lost 0 bases, the J end lost 3 bases, and 13 bases lay between the germline ends. This CDR3 has 16 residues. The germline gives CDR1 LGHDT, CDR2 YNNKEL (reference sequence). CDR3 amino acids: CASSQDLAAGTDTQYF. CDR3 coding DNA: TGTGCCAGCAGCCAAGATTTGGCGGCCGGAACAGATACGCAGTATTTT.

The rearrangement links TRBV11-2 to TRBJ2-7, with D possibly matching TRBD1 (5 bases). The germline V gene encodes CDR1 SGHAT and CDR2 FQNNGV. V was trimmed by 1 base and J by 3 bases, leaving 13 bases between them. The CDR3 loop spans 15 amino acids. As DNA, the CDR3 is TGTGCCAGCAGCTTAGGGTTAGGGGCGAGCTACGAGCAGTACTTC. Translated: CASSLGLGASYEQYF.

This chain links TRBV15 with TRBJ2-1, with D perhaps TRBD2 (5 bases). Germline V gene lookup returns CDR1 LNHNV and CDR2 YYDKDF (reference sequence). Trimming removed 1 base from V and 10 bases from J, with 8 bases in between. The CDR3 loop spans 12 amino acids. Here the CDR3 DNA reads TGTGCCACCAGCAGAGTCAGAGGGGAGCAGTTCTTC. The encoded protein is CATSRVRGEQFF.

V is TRBV5-1 and J is TRBJ1-6; 9 nucleotides match TRBD1. The germline CDR1 and CDR2 sequences are SGHRS and YFSETQ. The junction had 11 bases not matched to a gene; V was cut back by 4 bases and J by 0 bases. This CDR3 is built from 19 residues. CDR3 residues: CASSVAKTTGGSYNSPLHF. In nucleotides, the CDR3 is TGCGCCAGCAGCGTGGCGAAAACGACAGGGGGCTCCTATAATTCACCCCTCCACTTT.

The genes are TRBV10-1 and TRBJ1-2, with 10 bases identical to TRBD1. Germline-derived CDR1 and CDR2 are WNHNN and SYGVQD (reference sequence). V lost 5 bases and J lost 4; bases outside the gene matches: 7. This CDR3 region has 15 residues. The CDR3: CASSRRTGGVYGYTF. The CDR3 region has the DNA TGCGCCAGCAGTCGGCGGACAGGGGGGGTCTATGGCTACACCTTC.

The chain links TRBV14 to TRBJ2-5; possibly TRBD2 for D (5 bases). V shed 1 base and J shed 8 bases, with 11 bases lying between them. The CDR3 covers 13 residues. Germline CDR1 and CDR2: SGHDN and FVKESK. The CDR3 DNA reads TGTGCCAGCAGCCAAGGGACCGGGAATACCCAGTACTTC. Protein: CASSQGTGNTQYF.

This clone was found once. V usage is TRBV9 and J usage is TRBJ2-1, with 10 bases aligning to TRBD2. After removal of 0 bases from V and 10 bases from J, the junction contained 7 bases not matched to a gene. This CDR3 contains 15 residues. Germline V gene sequence: CDR1 SGDLS, CDR2 YYNGEE. The CDR3: CASSVELAGVFEQFF. CDR3 nucleotides: TGTGCCAGCAGCGTAGAGCTAGCGGGGGTTTTCGAGCAGTTCTTC.

V and J are TRBV6-5 and TRBJ1-1, with D tentatively TRBD1 (5 bases). V gave up 6 bases and J gave up 5 bases, with 13 bases separating them. The length of the CDR3 is 13 residues. Germline CDR1 is MNHEY and CDR2 is SVGAGI. The CDR3 sequence: CASRQGDWTEAFF. The CDR3 coding sequence is TGTGCCAGCAGGCAAGGGGATTGGACTGAAGCTTTCTTT.

V usage is TRBV18 and J usage is TRBJ1-2, with 7 bases matching TRBD1. Per germline, CDR1 KGHSH and CDR2 LQKENI. The CDR3 covers 14 residues. V was pared by 3 bases and J by 10 bases, with 11 bases of the junction left unmatched. The CDR3 bases are TGTGCCAGCTCACCGATGGACAGGCCGGTGGACTACACCTTC. This codes for CASSPMDRPVDYTF.

The V and J genes are TRBV5-4 and TRBJ1-2; 10 bases are shared with TRBD1. The V gene's germline CDR1 is SGHNT and CDR2 YYREEE (reference sequence). Trimming took 4 bases from V and 3 from J; bases not matched to a gene: 6. The CDR3 loop spans 15 amino acids. Written as DNA, the CDR3 is TGTGCCAGCAGCGCGGACAGGGGGGAGGACTATGGCTACACCTTC. This sequence encodes CASSADRGEDYGYTF.

The rearrangement uses TRBV10-3 and TRBJ2-1; possibly TRBD1 for D (5 bases). V was cut by 6 bases and J by 6 bases, with 15 bases left in between. The CDR3 has 14 amino acids. The V gene's germline CDR1 is ENHRY and CDR2 SYGVKD. CDR3 nucleotides: TGTGCCATCAGGTTGGACACAGCTGGCAATGAGCAGTTCTTC. Translating gives CAIRLDTAGNEQFF.

The chain employs TRBV29-1 and TRBJ1-2; weak D call: TRBD1 (5 bases). Looked up from germline, CDR1 is SQVTM and CDR2 is ANQGSEA. The CDR3 contains 15 residues. V was shortened by 3 bases and J by 2 bases, with 16 bases between the two germline ends. CDR3 sequence (DNA): TGCAGCGTTGATTTAGGGTCACGGGGGAACTATGGCTACACCTTC. It specifies CSVDLGSRGNYGYTF.

J is TRBJ1-5 and V is TRBV7-2; D may be TRBD1 (6 bases). There are 13 residues in the CDR3. Germline CDR1 reads SGHTA; CDR2 reads FQGNSA. V gave up 0 bases and J gave up 7 bases, with 7 bases separating them. The CDR3 sequence: CASSLAGGQPQHF. The CDR3 nucleotides read TGTGCCAGCAGCTTAGCAGGGGGACAGCCCCAGCATTTT.

V and J are TRBV9 and TRBJ2-3; maybe TRBD2 (5 bases). CDR1 SGDLS and CDR2 YYNGEE come from the germline V gene. The CDR3 consists of 15 residues. V lost 2 bases to trimming and J lost 0 bases, with 10 bases between them. CDR3 residues: CASSVGVTSTDTQYF. In nucleotides, the CDR3 is TGTGCCAGCAGCGTCGGGGTAACTAGCACAGATACGCAGTATTTT.

The chain has TRBV29-1 and TRBJ1-2, with TRBD1 identical over 7 bases. The CDR3 consists of 13 residues. After removal of 2 bases from V and 8 bases from J, the junction contained 8 bases not matched to a gene. Germline-derived CDR1 and CDR2 are SQVTM and ANQGSEA. CDR3 region: CSVEQGGTEGYTF. In DNA, the CDR3 is TGCAGCGTTGAACAGGGTGGGACAGAAGGCTACACCTTC.

The rearrangement joins TRBV5-1 to TRBJ2-5; TRBD1 agrees at 7 bases. Trimming removed 4 bases from V and 2 bases from J; junction bases left unmatched: 5. Germline V gives CDR1 SGHRS, CDR2 YFSETQ. The CDR3 has 14 residues. The CDR3 region has the DNA TGCGCCAGCAGCAAGGGACAGAAGCAAGAGACCCAGTACTTC. This gives the protein CASSKGQKQETQYF.

The chain joins TRBV4-1 to TRBJ2-3; TRBD2 matches at 10 bases. V shed 4 bases, J shed 4 bases, and the junction held 8 bases outside the gene matches. This CDR3 region has 16 residues. Germline V gene data show CDR1 as MGHRA and CDR2 as YSYEKL. The CDR3 loop is CASSLPGLAIPDTQYF. CDR3 nucleotides: TGCGCCAGCAGCCTCCCGGGACTAGCGATACCAGATACGCAGTATTTT.

The chain has TRBV25-1 and TRBJ1-4; 9 positions match TRBD1. Germline lookup yields CDR1 MGHDK and CDR2 SYGVNS. With 10 bases clipped from V and 4 bases from J, the junction kept 4 bases outside the gene matches. CDR3 length: 13 residues. As DNA, the CDR3 is TGTGCCAACCCGACAGGGGGTAATGAAAAACTGTTTTTT. Protein product: CANPTGGNEKLFF.

The chain couples TRBV13 to TRBJ2-7, with TRBD1 matching over 7 bases. V lost 8 bases, J lost 7 bases, and 17 bases stayed unmatched. The CDR3 is 15 residues long. The germline V gene has CDR1 PRHDT and CDR2 FYEKMQ (reference sequence). The CDR3 loop reads CASHLSTGRVGEQYF. The CDR3 DNA reads TGTGCCAGCCATCTTTCGACAGGGCGGGTCGGGGAGCAGTACTTC.

This clone came up once. The rearrangement links TRBV5-1 to TRBJ2-1, with 7 bases matching TRBD1. CDR1 and CDR2 (germline): SGHRS, YFSETQ. CDR3 length: 16 amino acids. The ends lost 0 bases at V and 4 bases at J; junction bases unmatched: 7. Here the CDR3 reads CASSLAWGTVYNEQFF. As DNA, the CDR3 is TGCGCCAGCAGCTTGGCCTGGGGGACAGTATACAATGAGCAGTTCTTC.

The chain's CDR3 is CATSSGGAADTQYF. The CDR3 DNA reads TGTGCCACGTCAAGCGGGGGGGCAGCAGATACGCAGTATTTT. This chain uses TRBV15 with TRBJ2-3; TRBD2 agrees at 10 bases. The CDR3 loop spans 14 amino acids. J was trimmed by 4 bases and V by 9 bases; bases with no gene match: 7. CDR1 is LNHNV, CDR2 YYDKDF, per germline (reference sequence).

V is TRBV2 and J is TRBJ1-5; 7 positions agree with TRBD1. Per the germline V gene, CDR1 is SNHLY and CDR2 is FYNNEI. CDR3 length equals 14 residues. V lost 7 bases to trimming and J lost 4 bases; unmatched junction nucleotides: 7. Written as DNA, the CDR3 is TGTGCCAGCATGCATGGGGACAGAAATCAGCCCCAGCATTTT. Translation gives CASMHGDRNQPQHF.

The chain uses TRBV11-2 and TRBJ2-3, with 11 bases lining up with TRBD2. The CDR3 has 16 residues. Germline V gene lookup returns CDR1 SGHAT and CDR2 FQNNGV. V was pared by 5 bases and J by 2 bases, with 6 bases of the junction left unmatched. Written as DNA, the CDR3 is TGTGCCAGCAGCCCACCGGGACTAGCGGTCACAGATACGCAGTATTTT. Translated, it gives CASSPPGLAVTDTQYF.

This clone was seen ten or more times. Other DNA sequences of this sample code for an identical CDR3. The chain combines TRBV6-4 with TRBJ2-1; 9 bases map to TRBD2. The trim removed 0 bases at V and 4 bases at J, leaving 1 base unmatched. In germline, CDR1 is MRHNA, CDR2 SNTAGT. The length of the CDR3 is 15 residues. This CDR3 reads CASSDSAGGYNEQFF. The CDR3 bases are TGTGCCAGCAGTGACTCGGCGGGGGGGTACAATGAGCAGTTCTTC.

This chain uses TRBV5-8 with TRBJ1-2; tentatively, D is TRBD1 (5 bases). Germline-derived CDR1 and CDR2 are SGHTS and YDEGEE. The CDR3 runs 14 residues. Trimming removed 0 bases from V and 5 bases from J, with 11 bases in between. The CDR3 region has the DNA TGTGCCAGCAGCTTGGCCTCGGCAGGGTATGGCTACACCTTC. It codes for CASSLASAGYGYTF.

The sample holds a few counts of this clone. At the DNA level, this CDR3 is encoded by other sequences in the same sample as well. The chain has TRBV12-3 or TRBV12-4 and TRBJ1-1; no reliable D call. V was cut by 3 bases and J by 2 bases, with 7 bases left in between. There are 13 residues in the CDR3. The CDR3 nucleotides read TGTGCCAGCAGTTTGGGCAGAAACACTGAAGCTTTCTTT. It is translated as CASSLGRNTEAFF.

CDR3 DNA sequence: TGTGCCACCAGCAGAGATTTTGGAGCAACTAATGAAAAACTGTTTTTT. Translating it yields CATSRDFGATNEKLFF. The chain joins TRBV15 to TRBJ1-4; D is undetermined. The germline gives CDR1 LNHNV, CDR2 YYDKDF (reference sequence). V lost 0 bases and J 0 bases, leaving 8 bases between the germline ends. There are 16 residues in the CDR3. Drawing the rest from reference TRBV15 and TRBJ1-4, the complete variable domain is DAMVIQNPRYQVTQFGKPVTLSCSQTLNHNVMYWYQQKSSQAPKLLFHYYDKDFNNEADTPDNFQSRRPNTSFCFLDIRSPGLGDTAMYLCATSRDFGATNEKLFFGSGTQLSVL.